Detailed here is one TCR beta chain. This sample was included in a study of shared clonotypes between healthy human individuals. The protocol was immunoSEQ multiplex PCR, while the TCRdb copy is restricted to in-frame clones and leaves out a portion. Of some 1 million clones in the sample, roughly 75% were seen once. The CDR3 contains 15 residues. Trimming took 2 bases from V and 7 from J, leaving 17 bases between them. CDR1 is GTSNPN and CDR2 is SVGIG in the germline V gene (reference sequence). The TCR originated in a man aged 18 to 30 in good health. V usage is TRBV30 and J usage is TRBJ1-4, with TRBD1 as a possible D gene (5 bases). The sequenced sample was memory CD4+ T cells sorted from blood. Described subset: CD45RA-negative fraction. The CDR3 region has the DNA TGTGCCTGGAGTCCGGGGTCAGGGACGAGTGAAAAACTGTTTTTT. Its translation is CAWSPGSGTSEKLFF.